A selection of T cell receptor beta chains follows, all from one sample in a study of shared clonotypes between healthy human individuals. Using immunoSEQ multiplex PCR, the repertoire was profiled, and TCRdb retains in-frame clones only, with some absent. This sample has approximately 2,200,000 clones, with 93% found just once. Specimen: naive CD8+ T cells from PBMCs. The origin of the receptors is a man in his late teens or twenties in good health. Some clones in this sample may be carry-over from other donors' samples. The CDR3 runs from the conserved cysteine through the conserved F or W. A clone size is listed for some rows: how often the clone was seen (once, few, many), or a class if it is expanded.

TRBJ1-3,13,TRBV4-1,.,CASSQVTGNTIYF
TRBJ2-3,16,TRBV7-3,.,CASSQTGTGGADTQYF
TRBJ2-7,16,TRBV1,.,CTSSQGGTSNSYEQYF
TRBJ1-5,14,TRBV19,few,CASSIRDSNQPQHF
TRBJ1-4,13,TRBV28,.,CASSFDGNEKLFF
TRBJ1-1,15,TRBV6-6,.,CASSYSTGGEGEAFF
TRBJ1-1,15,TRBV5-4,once,CASSLGHHPSTEAFF
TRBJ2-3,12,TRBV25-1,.,CASRGGADTQYF
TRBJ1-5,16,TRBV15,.,CATSIWGKRSNQPQHF
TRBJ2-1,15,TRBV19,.,CASSIPDRAYNEQFF
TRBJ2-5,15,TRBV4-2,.,CASSQVPSGEETQYF
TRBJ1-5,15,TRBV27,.,CASSSGSWGNQPQHF
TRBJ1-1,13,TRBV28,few,CASSSTVFNEAFF